This T cell receptor (beta chain) is drawn from a study of cytomegalovirus exposure and HLA in healthy donors (dated by TCRdb to about 2017). With regard to the full study: In an earlier analysis of approximately 500 of the donors, around 300 Gb of sequence data and some 100 million unique TCR beta sequences from about 190 million T cells were reported. All discovery cohort repertoires had been generated using a single sequencing platform. Roughly five DR-DQ haplotypes were handled as single units for association and clustering because linkage in the cohort was strong. Rather than drawing on any new phenotypic data, the later analysis identified candidate immune exposures from TCR beta sequences and the way those sequences occurred across donors. In an earlier analysis of 587 of the donors, high-throughput TCR beta sequencing was used to judge whether each TCR beta V gene segment behaved as functional or pseudogenic. HLA typing covered class I and class II loci at four-digit resolution. Typing coverage varied by locus: roughly 620-640 donors for A, B, C, DRB1 and DQB1; roughly 520 for DQA1; around 610 for DPA1; under 490 for DPB1. Among the approximately 430 genotyped donors, 81% belonged to the genetic ancestry cluster associated with self-reported Caucasian donors. Donor age, sex, ethnicity and CMV serostatus were compiled alongside the repertoire data. An early release that covered more than 550 HLA-typed donors contained about 300 gigabases of sequencing data and 65 million to 100 million unique TCR sequences. In a later analysis, previously published TCR beta repertoires from roughly 710 donors were re-analyzed and high-resolution HLA genotyping was added so that TCR occurrence patterns could be studied. A separate validation cohort of 100 to 150 different subjects was used in addition to the 666-subject first cohort. Among about 400 genotyped donors of the cohort, an average of roughly 230,000 unique TCR beta nucleotide sequences was sequenced per donor, of which about 20% were non-productive. The study aimed to test whether signatures of past pathogen exposure could be identified by cataloging public T cell receptors. The study profiled the T cell repertoires of around 700 subjects by immunosequencing and related them to cytomegalovirus serostatus. High-throughput TCR immunosequencing, statistical association of individual TCRs with disease status, and machine learning were combined to predict cytomegalovirus infection status. A later genetic analysis used genome-wide SNP genotypes for about three fifths of the 666 donors, treating that subset as a discovery cohort. Overall results and qualifications from the work: According to a later genetic analysis, donors in an Asian-associated ancestry cluster had fewer N-insertions in productive TCRs than the approximately 630-donor mean. Specific HLA alleles were associated with 15,000 to 20,000 TCR beta sequences at a false discovery rate of 0.05 in a later analysis. In a later genetic analysis, a missense DCLRE1C variant was associated with V-gene and J-gene trimming of TCR beta chains, and the association was replicated in an independent cohort. The cohort was sequenced for TCR beta chains only, and without alpha or paired-chain data the features that could be detected were limited. In an earlier analysis of some 640 of the donors, most TCR beta V segments were observed in productive rearrangements about 90% or about 30% of the time, broadly matching IMGT annotations. A group of highly shared sequence variants was considered likely to be a technical artifact of the sequencing pipeline. Several of the top co-occurrence clusters appeared to be linked to parvovirus B19, influenza, CMV and Epstein-Barr virus, according to a later analysis. The study listed approximately 150 TCR beta chains as associated with cytomegalovirus. A later analysis found that most CMV-associated TCR beta chains appeared HLA-restricted, with HLA associations seemingly driven largely by CMV exposure. Linkage disequilibrium might explain the correlated functional status among segregating V segments, but an unknown experimental factor could not be excluded. Compared with equally common non-associated chains, HLA-associated TCR beta chains in a later analysis were more clonally expanded and had lower generation probabilities. The authors suggested that the approach could potentially be generalized to other disease states and immunological phenotypes. Presence/absence analyses assumed roughly uniform sequencing depth across donors, an assumption that may not hold. Because counts were too low, about 15 rarely observed V segments, including chromosome 9 orphons, were left out of the earlier analysis of 587 of the donors. In vitro tests confirmed that three of the cytomegalovirus-associated TCR beta chains recognize cytomegalovirus antigens. For the cohort, immune exposure information was limited to CMV serostatus. The 87-base-pair reads could not distinguish some IMGT-functional V segments, including TRBV6-2 and TRBV6-3, so those segments were excluded. In a later analysis, the rate of TCR association differed among HLA loci, with DRB1 alleles having the most associated TCRs and HLA-C alleles having the fewest. Across donors, most TCR sequences were observed very rarely, whereas some public TCRs were present in many individuals. When HLA alleles, especially DR and DQ, strongly co-occurred, attributing TCR associations to individual alleles was difficult. In both the original and validation cohorts, the classifier was reported to diagnose cytomegalovirus status with high specificity and sensitivity. A further reported finding was that TCR beta sequences accurately predicted the HLA-A and HLA-B alleles for most subjects in the first cohort. HLA typing was unavailable for some donors at each locus, so association tests used only the typed subset.

The cohort was made up of about 610 healthy bone marrow donors. All cohort members were sampled while nominally healthy, although unrecorded immune exposures were likely present. The donor was CMV seropositive and was included in the group of 250 to 300 seropositive cohort members. Each donor provided a peripheral blood sample, and peripheral blood mononuclear cells were used for TCR beta sequencing. Genomic DNA extraction from the blood cell samples was performed with the Qiagen DNeasy Blood Extraction Kit. For this clone: The antigen this receptor binds is unknown. No much larger clone exists at a distance of one base, and base qualities are not known.

The CDR3, cysteine through phenylalanine, is 19 amino acids long. Only the CDR3 portion is preserved as DNA: 57 bases, with reading frame beginning at the first base. V drops 2 bases and J drops 0 bases, leaving 20 bases in between. The germline V gene (reference sequence) specifies SSHAT as CDR1 and FNYEAQ as CDR2. Library construction relied on the immunoSEQ multiplex PCR assay. A mixture of 60 forward primers for TCR Vbeta segments and 13 reverse primers for TCR Jbeta segments was used in the multiplex PCR. The CDR3 region of rearranged TCR beta genes was amplified from genomic DNA with a multiplex PCR assay. The Illumina HiSeq System was used to sequence the amplified TCR beta libraries as 87-base-pair reads. The authors' pipeline ran thus. A later analysis tallied roughly 76 million unique TCR beta chains across the 660 or so repertoires, and approximately 11 million of those chains were shared by two or more donors. Raw reads were error-corrected and collapsed into unique sequences by a nearest-neighbor algorithm in which closely related sequences were merged to remove PCR and sequencing errors. To assign V, D and J gene segments, CDR3 sequences were aligned to IMGT reference sequences. For a sequence to be retained, a match of at least six nucleotides was required to both a V gene segment and a J gene segment. A rearrangement counted as productive if the CDR3 had no stop codons and remained in frame with V and J, and every other rearrangement counted as non-productive. CDR3 was defined by IMGT convention, running from the second conserved V-encoded cysteine to the conserved J-encoded phenylalanine. The earlier analysis of some 600 of the donors excluded sequences that lacked an unambiguous match to a single V gene segment. In an earlier analysis of 587 of the donors, V segments were called functional above 56.7% productive rearrangements and were called segregating when the between-donor standard deviation exceeded 5%. A statistical classification framework was developed to diagnose cytomegalovirus status using the catalog of TCR beta chain sequences. V and J gene assignment, in a later analysis, came from comparing TCR nucleotide sequences with IMGT/GENE-DB human TR gene sequences. Using the TCRdist pipeline, a later analysis assigned CDR3 sequences along with most-parsimonious VDJ recombination scenarios. In a later analysis, each TCR beta chain was defined by its CDR3 amino acid sequence together with its V-gene family, and reads without a unique V-gene family were excluded. To address suspected cross-contamination and a sequencing artifact, a later analysis removed around 600 highly shared, low-generation-probability nucleotide sequences. In a later analysis, a clonal expansion index was calculated for each public chain from normalized within-repertoire ranks of inferred template counts. In a later analysis, generation probabilities were computed with a VDJ recombination model fitted to out-of-frame rearrangements, and the resulting probabilities were checked against IGoR. Hypergeometric tests were used in a later analysis to score TCR-TCR, TCR-HLA and TCR-CMV co-occurrence, with a repertoire-size bias correction applied to the TCR pairs. A later analysis estimated false discovery rates by permuting HLA or CMV assignments 20 times. In a later analysis, co-occurring TCRs were grouped with DBSCAN, and TCRdist sequence similarity was added when clustering was performed within HLA-allele-positive subsets. Repertoires with fewer than 30,000 or more than 120,000 public chains, plus five repertoires with anomalous nucleotide sharing, were excluded from co-occurrence clustering. Imported from immuneACCESS, the table was reduced by TCRdb to in-frame sequences with V and J called. These copies leave out some clones; in studies compared against another copy, an unresolved V gene accounts for under half, and the cause of the remainder is not known. That table gives V, J and clone size, and the DNA gave D and trimming. The sample yields fewer than 200,000 clones; 70% to 90% were counted once. Approximately 2.3% of the sample is in the top ten clones.

The rearranged chain carries TRBV7-7 and TRBJ2-1; possibly the D gene is TRBD2, per 6 matching bases. The sequenced material came from PBMCs. The sequence was collected from a young man in good health and CMV-seropositive. CDR3 loop: CASSLSSRAAGSSYNEQFF. The base sequence is TGTGCCAGCAGCTTAAGTAGTCGAGCGGCGGGGAGCTCCTACAATGAGCAGTTCTTC. Beyond the CDR3, the reference TRBV7-7 and TRBJ2-1 genes provide the residues; the full variable domain reads: GAGVSQSPRYKVTKRGQDVTLRCDPISSHATLYWYQQALGQGPEFLTYFNYEAQPDKSGLPSDRFSAERPEGSISTLTIQRTEQRDSAMYRCASSLSSRAAGSSYNEQFFGPGTRLTVL.